The rows below give T cell receptor beta chains drawn from one sample of a study of control samples from healthy donors and cancer patients. Sequenced by immunoSEQ multiplex PCR; TCRdb stores in-frame clones only, minus some. The sample holds over 150,000 clones, roughly 92% seen once. Sequenced sample: blood. These receptors were obtained from a young woman in good health. CDR3s include the opening cysteine and the closing phenylalanine or tryptophan. A D gene is named only where the DNA matches it firmly. Only some rows state a clone size, as once, few, many or a class for expanded clones.

J gene: TRBJ1-4; clone size: -; D gene: -; V gene: TRBV7-9; CDR3 protein: CASSLSGTTNEKLFF; CDR3 DNA: TGTGCCAGCAGCTTAAGTGGCACAACTAATGAAAAACTGTTTTTT
J gene: TRBJ2-5; clone size: once; D gene: -; V gene: TRBV2; CDR3 protein: CATQQASSQETQYF; CDR3 DNA: TGTGCCACCCAGCAGGCTAGCTCCCAAGAGACCCAGTACTTC
J gene: TRBJ2-3; clone size: -; D gene: -; V gene: TRBV5-1; CDR3 protein: CASSLAFLRDTDTQYF; CDR3 DNA: TGCGCCAGCAGCTTGGCCTTTCTCAGGGACACAGATACGCAGTATTTT
J gene: TRBJ2-1; clone size: once; D gene: TRBD2; V gene: TRBV19; CDR3 protein: CASSGRAILYDNEQFF; CDR3 DNA: TGTGCCAGTAGTGGGAGGGCGATTTTGTATGACAATGAGCAGTTCTTC
J gene: TRBJ2-5; clone size: -; D gene: -; V gene: TRBV9; CDR3 protein: CASSEGRQETQYF; CDR3 DNA: TGTGCCAGCAGCGAAGGCAGGCAAGAGACCCAGTACTTC
J gene: TRBJ1-3; clone size: -; D gene: -; V gene: TRBV6-5; CDR3 protein: CASKVPSGNTIYF; CDR3 DNA: TGTGCCAGCAAGGTGCCCTCTGGAAACACCATATATTTT
J gene: TRBJ2-3; clone size: -; D gene: TRBD2; V gene: TRBV11-3; CDR3 protein: CASSLGFGGGPGPQYF; CDR3 DNA: TGTGCCAGCAGCTTAGGATTCGGGGGGGGACCCGGGCCGCAGTATTTT
J gene: TRBJ1-6; clone size: -; D gene: TRBD1; V gene: TRBV6-2/TRBV6-3; CDR3 protein: CASSLYRGNNSPLHF; CDR3 DNA: TGTGCCAGCAGTTTGTACAGGGGAAATAATTCACCCCTCCACTTT
J gene: TRBJ1-6; clone size: -; D gene: -; V gene: TRBV18; CDR3 protein: CASSPRSGKNSPLHF; CDR3 DNA: TGTGCCAGCTCACCACGTTCAGGGAAAAATTCACCCCTCCACTTT
J gene: TRBJ1-2; clone size: -; D gene: -; V gene: TRBV28; CDR3 protein: CASSPVNYGYTF; CDR3 DNA: TGTGCCAGCAGTCCGGTTAACTATGGCTACACCTTC
J gene: TRBJ2-7; clone size: -; D gene: TRBD2; V gene: TRBV7-6; CDR3 protein: CASSRTSGGSLEQYF; CDR3 DNA: TGTGCCAGCAGCCGAACTAGCGGGGGGTCTCTCGAGCAGTACTTC
J gene: TRBJ1-3; clone size: -; D gene: -; V gene: TRBV7-2; CDR3 protein: CASSFRTVGNTIYF; CDR3 DNA: TGTGCCAGCAGCTTCCGGACAGTCGGAAACACCATATATTTT
J gene: TRBJ2-5; clone size: -; D gene: -; V gene: TRBV28; CDR3 protein: CASSSGYMAEETQYF; CDR3 DNA: TGTGCCAGCAGTTCCGGTTATATGGCAGAAGAGACCCAGTACTTC
J gene: TRBJ1-5; clone size: -; D gene: -; V gene: TRBV7-2; CDR3 protein: CASSQDGRSNQPQHF; CDR3 DNA: TGTGCCAGCAGCCAGGACGGTAGAAGCAATCAGCCCCAGCATTTT
J gene: TRBJ2-7; clone size: -; D gene: TRBD2; V gene: TRBV13; CDR3 protein: CASSKGASGDYYEQYF; CDR3 DNA: TGTGCCAGCAGCAAGGGGGCTAGCGGGGATTATTACGAGCAGTACTTC
J gene: TRBJ2-3; clone size: -; D gene: -; V gene: TRBV11-2; CDR3 protein: CASSLVRDSDTQYF; CDR3 DNA: TGTGCCAGCAGCTTAGTGCGAGACTCGGATACGCAGTATTTT
J gene: TRBJ2-7; clone size: -; D gene: TRBD1; V gene: TRBV28; CDR3 protein: CASSPIVHRGETNRYF; CDR3 DNA: TGTGCCAGCAGTCCAATCGTTCACAGGGGGGAAACTAATAGGTACTTC
J gene: TRBJ2-2; clone size: -; D gene: -; V gene: TRBV5-1; CDR3 protein: CASSLIQGDTGELFF; CDR3 DNA: TGCGCCAGCAGCTTAATTCAGGGTGACACCGGGGAGCTGTTTTTT
J gene: TRBJ1-2; clone size: -; D gene: TRBD1; V gene: TRBV27; CDR3 protein: CASSFRGGDGYTF; CDR3 DNA: TGTGCCAGCAGTTTTCGAGGGGGCGATGGCTACACCTTC
J gene: TRBJ2-5; clone size: -; D gene: -; V gene: TRBV14; CDR3 protein: CASSPGTRGTQYF; CDR3 DNA: TGTGCCAGCAGCCCGGGGACCCGGGGGACCCAGTACTTC
J gene: TRBJ2-1; clone size: once; D gene: -; V gene: TRBV6-5; CDR3 protein: CASSLDSYNEQFF; CDR3 DNA: TGTGCCAGCAGCCTAGACTCCTACAATGAGCAGTTCTTC
J gene: TRBJ2-5; clone size: once; D gene: -; V gene: TRBV5-4; CDR3 protein: CASSLYSSGQETQYF; CDR3 DNA: TGTGCCAGCAGCTTGTACTCCTCGGGGCAAGAGACCCAGTACTTC
J gene: TRBJ1-2; clone size: -; D gene: -; V gene: TRBV7-2; CDR3 protein: CASSLSEGLGYTF; CDR3 DNA: TGTGCCAGCAGCTTAAGTGAGGGGCTTGGCTACACCTTC
J gene: TRBJ1-4; clone size: -; D gene: -; V gene: TRBV27; CDR3 protein: CASSPPGPRRELFF; CDR3 DNA: TGTGCCAGCAGTCCCCCGGGACCACGTCGTGAACTGTTTTTT
J gene: TRBJ2-3; clone size: -; D gene: -; V gene: TRBV9; CDR3 protein: CASSPRPRDSTDTQYF; CDR3 DNA: TGTGCCAGCAGCCCAAGACCCCGGGACAGCACAGATACGCAGTATTTT
J gene: TRBJ2-3; clone size: -; D gene: TRBD2; V gene: TRBV11-3; CDR3 protein: CASSLGLWTSGSSDTQYF; CDR3 DNA: TGTGCCAGCAGCTTAGGGTTGTGGACTAGCGGGAGTTCAGATACGCAGTATTTT
J gene: TRBJ1-5; clone size: -; D gene: -; V gene: TRBV19; CDR3 protein: CASSLVEGGQPQHF; CDR3 DNA: TGTGCCAGTAGTCTGGTGGAGGGTGGGCAGCCCCAGCATTTT
J gene: TRBJ1-5; clone size: -; D gene: TRBD1; V gene: TRBV19; CDR3 protein: CASSGGTGVTYQPQHF; CDR3 DNA: TGTGCCAGTAGCGGGGGGACAGGGGTAACCTATCAGCCCCAGCATTTT
J gene: TRBJ1-3; clone size: -; D gene: -; V gene: TRBV7-2; CDR3 protein: CASSFPGRGAWGNTIYF; CDR3 DNA: TGTGCCAGCAGCTTCCCCGGGAGGGGGGCGTGGGGAAACACCATATATTTT
J gene: TRBJ1-4; clone size: -; D gene: -; V gene: TRBV28; CDR3 protein: CASSSNTERGVNEKLFF; CDR3 DNA: TGTGCCAGCAGTTCTAACACTGAGCGGGGGGTAAATGAAAAACTGTTTTTT
J gene: TRBJ1-2; clone size: -; D gene: -; V gene: TRBV15; CDR3 protein: CATSRDPGASGGGYTF; CDR3 DNA: TGTGCCACCAGCAGAGATCCCGGGGCTTCTGGGGGTGGCTACACCTTC
J gene: TRBJ2-5; clone size: once; D gene: TRBD2; V gene: TRBV11-2; CDR3 protein: CASSFVAGVGETQYF; CDR3 DNA: TGTGCCAGCAGCTTCGTAGCGGGAGTAGGAGAGACCCAGTACTTC
J gene: TRBJ1-5; clone size: -; D gene: -; V gene: TRBV6-5; CDR3 protein: CASSRGRNQPQHF; CDR3 DNA: TGTGCCAGCTCCCGTGGCCGGAATCAGCCCCAGCATTTT
J gene: TRBJ1-5; clone size: -; D gene: -; V gene: TRBV19; CDR3 protein: CASSITLAGNQPQHF; CDR3 DNA: TGTGCCAGTAGTATTACATTGGCAGGCAATCAGCCCCAGCATTTT
J gene: TRBJ2-5; clone size: -; D gene: -; V gene: TRBV19; CDR3 protein: CASSMGHSIQETQYF; CDR3 DNA: TGTGCCAGTAGTATGGGACACAGCATACAAGAGACCCAGTACTTC
J gene: TRBJ2-1; clone size: -; D gene: -; V gene: TRBV7-2; CDR3 protein: CASSLDREMYNEQFF; CDR3 DNA: TGTGCCAGCAGCTTAGACAGGGAGATGTACAATGAGCAGTTCTTC
J gene: TRBJ2-3; clone size: -; D gene: TRBD2; V gene: TRBV6-2/TRBV6-3; CDR3 protein: CASSYAASGLTDTQYF; CDR3 DNA: TGTGCCAGCAGTTACGCGGCTAGCGGCCTCACAGATACGCAGTATTTT
J gene: TRBJ1-5; clone size: few; D gene: -; V gene: TRBV12-3/TRBV12-4; CDR3 protein: CASSLSGDQPQHF; CDR3 DNA: TGTGCCAGCAGTTTAAGTGGTGATCAGCCCCAGCATTTT
J gene: TRBJ2-1; clone size: -; D gene: TRBD2; V gene: TRBV3-1/TRBV3-2; CDR3 protein: CASSLASGRPEQFF; CDR3 DNA: TGTGCCAGCAGCTTGGCTAGCGGGAGACCTGAGCAGTTCTTC
J gene: TRBJ1-1; clone size: few; D gene: -; V gene: TRBV19; CDR3 protein: CASSIQGNTEAFF; CDR3 DNA: TGTGCCAGTAGTATACAGGGTAACACTGAAGCTTTCTTT
J gene: TRBJ1-2; clone size: -; D gene: -; V gene: TRBV6-1; CDR3 protein: CASSERGETRHGYTF; CDR3 DNA: TGTGCCAGCAGTGAAAGGGGAGAGACGCGTCATGGCTACACCTTC
J gene: TRBJ1-4; clone size: -; D gene: TRBD1; V gene: TRBV27; CDR3 protein: CASSPTGGDGEKLFF; CDR3 DNA: TGTGCCAGCAGTCCTACAGGGGGCGACGGTGAAAAACTGTTTTTT
J gene: TRBJ1-2; clone size: once; D gene: -; V gene: TRBV4-2; CDR3 protein: CASSRRDQGSELGGYTF; CDR3 DNA: TGTGCCAGCAGCCGGAGGGACCAGGGGTCAGAGCTGGGTGGCTACACCTTC
J gene: TRBJ1-1; clone size: -; D gene: -; V gene: TRBV19; CDR3 protein: CASSMGTTGGTEAFF; CDR3 DNA: TGTGCCAGTAGTATGGGAACCACAGGTGGCACTGAAGCTTTCTTT